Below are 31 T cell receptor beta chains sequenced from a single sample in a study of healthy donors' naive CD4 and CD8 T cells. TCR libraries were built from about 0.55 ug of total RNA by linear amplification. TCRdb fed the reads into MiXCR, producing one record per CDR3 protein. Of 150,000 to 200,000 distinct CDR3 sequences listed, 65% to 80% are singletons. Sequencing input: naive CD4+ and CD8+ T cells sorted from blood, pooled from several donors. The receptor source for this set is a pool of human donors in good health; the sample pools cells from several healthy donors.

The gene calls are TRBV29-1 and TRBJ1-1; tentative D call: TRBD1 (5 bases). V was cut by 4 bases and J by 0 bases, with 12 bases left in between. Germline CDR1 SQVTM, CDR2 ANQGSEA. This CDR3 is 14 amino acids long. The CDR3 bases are TGCAGCGTTGCATGGGGCAGGATGAACACTGAAGCTTTCTTT. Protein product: CSVAWGRMNTEAFF.

In DNA, the CDR3 is TGCAGCGTTGATGGACTAGCGGGGGGAGGTACGCAGTATTTT. This gives the protein CSVDGLAGGGTQYF. This chain connects TRBV29-1 to TRBJ2-3; TRBD2 aligns across 14 bases. The germline V gene encodes CDR1 SQVTM and CDR2 ANQGSEA. The V gene end was trimmed by 3 bases and the J gene end by 8 bases; junction bases not matched to a gene: 4. The CDR3 runs to 14 residues.

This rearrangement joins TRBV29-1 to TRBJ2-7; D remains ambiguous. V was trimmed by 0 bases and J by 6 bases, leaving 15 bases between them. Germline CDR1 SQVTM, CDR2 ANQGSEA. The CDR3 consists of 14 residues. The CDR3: CSVEEATWTSEQYF. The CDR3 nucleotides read TGCAGCGTTGAAGAAGCGACTTGGACGTCCGAGCAGTACTTC.

CDR3 bases: TGTGCCAGCAGCTTAGTGGGAGTCACCAGCTACACCTTC. It yields the protein CASSLVGVTSYTF. The rearrangement joins TRBV7-8 to TRBJ1-2, with D unresolved. CDR1 is SGHVS and CDR2 is FQNEAQ in the germline V gene. This CDR3 is 13 amino acids long. V gave up 1 base and J gave up 9 bases, with 12 bases separating them.

CDR3 DNA: TGTGCCAGCAGCTTACCCAACATGCCGGAGCAGTTCTTC. This codes for CASSLPNMPEQFF. The rearrangement links TRBV27 to TRBJ2-1; no clear D. The CDR3 spans 13 residues. With 6 bases removed from V and 10 bases from J, the gap between germline ends came to 16 bases. From germline, CDR1 is MNHEY and CDR2 SMNVEV (reference sequence).

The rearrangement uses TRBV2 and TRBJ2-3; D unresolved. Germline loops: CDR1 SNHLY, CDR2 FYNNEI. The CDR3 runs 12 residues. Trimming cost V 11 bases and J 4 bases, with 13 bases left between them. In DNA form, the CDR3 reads TGTGCCTGGGCGAAGTTTCCAGATACGCAGTATTTT. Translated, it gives CAWAKFPDTQYF.

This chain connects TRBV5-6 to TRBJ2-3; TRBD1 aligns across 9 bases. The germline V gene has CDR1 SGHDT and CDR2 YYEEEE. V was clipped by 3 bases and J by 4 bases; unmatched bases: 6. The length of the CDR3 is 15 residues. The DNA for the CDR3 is TGTGCCAGCAGCTCGGGACAGGGAGGAGCAGATACGCAGTATTTT. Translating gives CASSSGQGGADTQYF. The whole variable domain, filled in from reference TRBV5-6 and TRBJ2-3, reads DAGVTQSPTHLIKTRGQQVTLRCSPKSGHDTVSWYQQALGQGPQFIFQYYEEEERQRGNFPDRFSGHQFPNYSSELNVNALLLGDSALYLCASSSGQGGADTQYFGPGTRLTVL.

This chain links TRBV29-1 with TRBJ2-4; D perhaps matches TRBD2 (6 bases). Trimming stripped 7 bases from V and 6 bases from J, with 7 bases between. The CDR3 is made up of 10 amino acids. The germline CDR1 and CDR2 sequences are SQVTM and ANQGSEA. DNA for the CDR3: TGCAGCGGCGGGACAAACATTCAGTACTTC. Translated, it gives CSGGTNIQYF.

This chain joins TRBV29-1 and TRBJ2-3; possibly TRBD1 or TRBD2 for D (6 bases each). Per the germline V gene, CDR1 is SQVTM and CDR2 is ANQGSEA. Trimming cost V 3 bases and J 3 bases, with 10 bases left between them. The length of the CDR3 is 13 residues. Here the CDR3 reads CSVDSGATDTQYF. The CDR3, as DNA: TGCAGCGTTGATTCGGGGGCGACAGATACGCAGTATTTT.

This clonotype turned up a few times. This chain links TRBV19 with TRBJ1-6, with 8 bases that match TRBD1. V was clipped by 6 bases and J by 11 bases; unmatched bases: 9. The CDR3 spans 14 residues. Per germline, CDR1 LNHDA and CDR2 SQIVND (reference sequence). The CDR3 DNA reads TGTGCCAGTAGGGGCACAGGGGGTGCGGCACCCCTCCACTTT. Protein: CASRGTGGAAPLHF.

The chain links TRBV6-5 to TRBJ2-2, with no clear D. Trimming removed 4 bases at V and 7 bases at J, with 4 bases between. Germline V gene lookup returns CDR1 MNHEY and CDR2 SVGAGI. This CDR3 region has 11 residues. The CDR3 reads CASSFIGELFF. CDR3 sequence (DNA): TGTGCCAGCAGTTTTATCGGGGAGCTGTTTTTT.

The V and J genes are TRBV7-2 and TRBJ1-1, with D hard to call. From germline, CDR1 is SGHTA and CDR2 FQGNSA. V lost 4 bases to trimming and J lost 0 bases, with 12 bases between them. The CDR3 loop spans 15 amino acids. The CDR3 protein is CASSYPRGLNTEAFF. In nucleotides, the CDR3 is TGTGCCAGCAGCTACCCCCGCGGGTTGAACACTGAAGCTTTCTTT.

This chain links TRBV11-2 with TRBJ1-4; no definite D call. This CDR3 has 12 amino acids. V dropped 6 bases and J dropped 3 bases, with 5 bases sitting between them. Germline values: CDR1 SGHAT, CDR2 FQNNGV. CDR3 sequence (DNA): TGTGCCAGCAGGGAAGCTAATGAAAAACTGTTTTTT. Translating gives CASREANEKLFF.

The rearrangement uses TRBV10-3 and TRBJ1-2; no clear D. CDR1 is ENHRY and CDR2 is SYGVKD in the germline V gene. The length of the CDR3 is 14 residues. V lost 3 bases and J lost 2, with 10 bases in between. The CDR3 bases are TGTGCCATCAGTGATCCCGGGCTAAACTATGGCTACACCTTC. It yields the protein CAISDPGLNYGYTF.

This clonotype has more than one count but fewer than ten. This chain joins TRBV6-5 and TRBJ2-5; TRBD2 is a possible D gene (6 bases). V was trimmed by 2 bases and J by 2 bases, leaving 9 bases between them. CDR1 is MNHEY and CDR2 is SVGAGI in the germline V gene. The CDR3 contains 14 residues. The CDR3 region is CASSYTGTQETQYF. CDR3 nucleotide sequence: TGTGCCAGCAGTTACACCGGGACTCAAGAGACCCAGTACTTC.

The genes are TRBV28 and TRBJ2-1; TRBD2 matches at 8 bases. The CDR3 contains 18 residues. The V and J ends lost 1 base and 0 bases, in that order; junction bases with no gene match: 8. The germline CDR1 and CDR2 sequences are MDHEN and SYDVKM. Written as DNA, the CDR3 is TGTGCCAGCAGTTTATTAGGCGGGAGGAGAGGCTCCTACAATGAGCAGTTCTTC. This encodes CASSLLGGRRGSYNEQFF.

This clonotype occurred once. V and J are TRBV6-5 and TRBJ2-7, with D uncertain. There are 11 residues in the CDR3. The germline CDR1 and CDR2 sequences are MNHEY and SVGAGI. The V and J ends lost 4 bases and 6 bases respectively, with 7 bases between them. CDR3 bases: TGTGCCAGCAGTTCGGTGGTCGAGCAGTACTTC. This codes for CASSSVVEQYF.

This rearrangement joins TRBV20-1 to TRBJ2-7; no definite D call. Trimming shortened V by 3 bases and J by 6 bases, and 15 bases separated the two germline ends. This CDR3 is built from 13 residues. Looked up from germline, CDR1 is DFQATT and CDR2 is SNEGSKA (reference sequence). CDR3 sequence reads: CSASLGGVPEQYF. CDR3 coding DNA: TGCAGTGCTAGTCTCGGTGGGGTCCCCGAGCAGTACTTC.

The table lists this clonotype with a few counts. CDR3 amino acids: CSVPGGVGYTF. The CDR3 DNA reads as TGCAGCGTACCCGGAGGGGTTGGCTACACCTTC. The rearrangement links TRBV29-1 to TRBJ1-2; D might be TRBD1 (5 bases). V was cut by 6 bases and J by 7 bases, with 12 bases left in between. Germline CDR1 reads SQVTM; CDR2 reads ANQGSEA. The CDR3 contains 11 residues.

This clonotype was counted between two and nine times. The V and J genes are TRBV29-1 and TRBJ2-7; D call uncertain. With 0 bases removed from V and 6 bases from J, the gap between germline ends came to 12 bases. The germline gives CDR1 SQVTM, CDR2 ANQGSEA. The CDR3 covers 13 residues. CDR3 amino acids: CSVEDRRDLEQYF. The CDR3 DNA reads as TGCAGCGTTGAAGATCGAAGAGACCTCGAGCAGTACTTC.

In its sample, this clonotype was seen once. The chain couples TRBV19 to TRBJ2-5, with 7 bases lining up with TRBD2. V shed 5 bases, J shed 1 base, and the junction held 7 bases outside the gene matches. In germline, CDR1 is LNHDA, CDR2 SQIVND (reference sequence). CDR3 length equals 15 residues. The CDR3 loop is CASSEPGLSQETQYF. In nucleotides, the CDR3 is TGTGCCAGTAGTGAACCGGGACTATCCCAAGAGACCCAGTACTTC.

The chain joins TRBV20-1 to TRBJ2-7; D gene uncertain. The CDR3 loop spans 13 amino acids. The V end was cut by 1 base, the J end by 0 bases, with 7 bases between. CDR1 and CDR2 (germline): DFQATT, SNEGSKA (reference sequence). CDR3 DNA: TGCAGTGCTAGAGCTGAGAGCTCCTACGAGCAGTACTTC. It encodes CSARAESSYEQYF.

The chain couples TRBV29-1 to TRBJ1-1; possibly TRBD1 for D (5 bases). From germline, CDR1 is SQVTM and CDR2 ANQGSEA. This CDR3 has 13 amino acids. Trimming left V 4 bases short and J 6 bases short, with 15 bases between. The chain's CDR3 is CSVARNTGSEAFF. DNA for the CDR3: TGCAGCGTTGCCCGAAATACAGGATCTGAAGCTTTCTTT.

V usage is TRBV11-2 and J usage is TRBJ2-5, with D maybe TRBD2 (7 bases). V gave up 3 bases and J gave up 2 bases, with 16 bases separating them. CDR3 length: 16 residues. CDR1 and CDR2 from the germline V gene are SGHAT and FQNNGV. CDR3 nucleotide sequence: TGTGCCAGCAGCTTCGTGACGGGGGGCCCTCAAGAGACCCAGTACTTC. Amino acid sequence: CASSFVTGGPQETQYF.

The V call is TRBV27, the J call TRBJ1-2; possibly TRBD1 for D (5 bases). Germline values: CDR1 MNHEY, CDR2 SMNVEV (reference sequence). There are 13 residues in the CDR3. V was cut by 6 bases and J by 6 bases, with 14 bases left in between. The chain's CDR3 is CASSLRGSHGYTF. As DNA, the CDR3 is TGTGCCAGCAGCTTACGGGGGTCTCATGGCTACACCTTC.

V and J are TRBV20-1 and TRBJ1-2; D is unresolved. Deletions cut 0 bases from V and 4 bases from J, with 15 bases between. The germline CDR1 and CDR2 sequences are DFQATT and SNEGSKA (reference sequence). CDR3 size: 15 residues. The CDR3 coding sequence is TGCAGTGCTAGAGATAACCGATTGGAGGCCTATGGCTACACCTTC. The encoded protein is CSARDNRLEAYGYTF.

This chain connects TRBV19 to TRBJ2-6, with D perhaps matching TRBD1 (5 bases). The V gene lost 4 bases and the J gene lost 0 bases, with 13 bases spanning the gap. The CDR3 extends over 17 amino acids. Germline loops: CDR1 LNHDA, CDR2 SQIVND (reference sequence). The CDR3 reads CASSTRQPHSGANVLTF. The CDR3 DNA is TGTGCCAGTAGTACCCGACAGCCCCACTCTGGGGCCAACGTCCTGACTTTC.

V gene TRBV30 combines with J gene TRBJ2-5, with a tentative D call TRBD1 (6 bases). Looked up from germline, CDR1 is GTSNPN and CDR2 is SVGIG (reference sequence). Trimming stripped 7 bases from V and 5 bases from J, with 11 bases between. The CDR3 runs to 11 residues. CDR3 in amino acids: CAYQGLETQYF. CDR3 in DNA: TGTGCCTATCAGGGGTTGGAGACCCAGTACTTC.

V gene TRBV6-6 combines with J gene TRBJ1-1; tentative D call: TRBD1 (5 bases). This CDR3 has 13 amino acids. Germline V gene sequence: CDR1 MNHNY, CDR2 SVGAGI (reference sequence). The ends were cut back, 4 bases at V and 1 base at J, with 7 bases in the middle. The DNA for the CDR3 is TGTGCCAGCAGTTCCAGGGAGAACACTGAAGCTTTCTTT. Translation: CASSSRENTEAFF.

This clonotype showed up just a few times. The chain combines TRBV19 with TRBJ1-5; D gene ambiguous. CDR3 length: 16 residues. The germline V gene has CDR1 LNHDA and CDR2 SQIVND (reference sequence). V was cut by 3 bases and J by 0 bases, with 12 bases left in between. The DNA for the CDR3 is TGTGCCAGTAGTATCCTGACTGATTATAGCAATCAGCCCCAGCATTTT. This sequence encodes CASSILTDYSNQPQHF.

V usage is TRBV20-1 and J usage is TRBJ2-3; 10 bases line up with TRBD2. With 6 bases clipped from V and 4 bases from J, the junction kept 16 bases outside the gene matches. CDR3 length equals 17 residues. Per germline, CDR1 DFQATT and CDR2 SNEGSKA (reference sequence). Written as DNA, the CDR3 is TGCAGTGCACGTCCCTCTAGCGGGAGACTGATCGCAGATACGCAGTATTTT. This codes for CSARPSSGRLIADTQYF.